This TCR beta chain was documented in a study of siplizumab effects on memory and regulatory T cells. This CDR3 region has 13 residues. Trimming pared 4 bases from V and 0 bases from J, leaving 6 bases between. Germline V gives CDR1 LNHDA, CDR2 SQIVND (reference sequence). TCRdb keeps only in-frame clones here, not all; method: immunoSEQ multiplex PCR. Here the sample spans 87,000 or so clones, 90% to 95% being singletons. About this clone: Its specificity is not known.

Findings and caveats of the study: Researchers could not give a naive or memory phenotype to roughly 75-96% of proliferating CD4+ or CD8+ clones. A major contribution to the alloresponse seemed to be made by naive T cells, which seemed more diverse than memory cells.

Sequenced material: non-Treg CD4+ T cells sorted from blood. The TCR sequence derives from a human donor in good health. This chain uses TRBV19 with TRBJ1-2; D is ambiguous. CDR3 in DNA: TGTGCCAGTAGTACATATCCTAACTATGGCTACACCTTC. This codes for CASSTYPNYGYTF.